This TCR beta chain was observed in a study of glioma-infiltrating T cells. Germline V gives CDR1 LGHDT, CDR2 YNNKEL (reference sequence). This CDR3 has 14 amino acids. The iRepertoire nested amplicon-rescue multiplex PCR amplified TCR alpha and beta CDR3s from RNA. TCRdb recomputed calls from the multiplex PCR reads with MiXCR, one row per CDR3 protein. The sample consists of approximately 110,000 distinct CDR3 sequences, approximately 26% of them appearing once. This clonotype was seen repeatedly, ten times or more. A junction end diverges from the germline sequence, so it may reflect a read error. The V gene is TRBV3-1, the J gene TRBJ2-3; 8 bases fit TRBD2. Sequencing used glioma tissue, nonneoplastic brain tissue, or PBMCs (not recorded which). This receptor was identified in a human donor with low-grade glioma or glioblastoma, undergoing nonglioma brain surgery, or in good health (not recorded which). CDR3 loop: CASSQGNKGTRLDF. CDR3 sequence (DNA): TGTGCCAGCAGCCAAGGGAACAAAGGGACTAGGCTGGATTTT.